This T cell receptor (beta chain) emerged from a study of CD8+ T cells in alopecia areata. Germline CDR1 SGDLS, CDR2 YYNGEE. The CDR3 length is 15 residues. V was shortened by 1 base and J by 3 bases, with 11 bases between the two germline ends. RNA was extracted and reverse transcribed into cDNA as the sequencing template. The data were produced by immunoSEQ multiplex PCR, yet TCRdb's version contains in-frame clones alone and is incomplete. The table records some 99,000 clones, roughly 64% of them present only once. Documented treatment: oral pan-JAK inhibitor, 5-10 mg twice daily. The sample here was CD8+ T cells sorted from blood, taken at week 4, from a patient treated with tofacitinib. The chain employs TRBV9 and TRBJ2-1; D may be TRBD1 (6 bases). This clonotype originated in a human donor with alopecia areata. CDR3 in amino acids: CASSVSGQLYNEQFF. The DNA for the CDR3 is TGTGCCAGCAGCGTAAGCGGACAGCTCTACAATGAGCAGTTCTTC.